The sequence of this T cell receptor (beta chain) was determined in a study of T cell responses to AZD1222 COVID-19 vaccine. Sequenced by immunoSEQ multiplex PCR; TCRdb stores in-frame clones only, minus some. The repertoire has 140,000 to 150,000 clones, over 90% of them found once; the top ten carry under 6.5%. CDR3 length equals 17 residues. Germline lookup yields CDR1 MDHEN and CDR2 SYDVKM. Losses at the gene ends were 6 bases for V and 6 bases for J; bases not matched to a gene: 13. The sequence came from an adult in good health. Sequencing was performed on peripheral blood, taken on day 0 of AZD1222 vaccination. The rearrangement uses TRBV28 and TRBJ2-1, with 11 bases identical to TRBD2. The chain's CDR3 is CASRPKPGLAVGNEQFF. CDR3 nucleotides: TGTGCCAGCAGACCGAAACCGGGACTAGCGGTAGGCAATGAGCAGTTCTTC.